Below are 25 T cell receptor beta chains sequenced from a single sample in a study of T cell responses to AZD1222 COVID-19 vaccine. Sequenced by immunoSEQ multiplex PCR; TCRdb stores in-frame clones only, minus some. The table includes over 130,000 clones, about 92% detected once. This specimen consisted of peripheral blood, obtained on day 0 of AZD1222 vaccination. The receptor set was obtained from an adult in good health.

The chain combines TRBV19 with TRBJ1-2; 8 bases map to TRBD1. The CDR3 totals 15 residues. V dropped 3 bases and J dropped 10; count of bases not matched to a gene: 13. Per germline, CDR1 LNHDA and CDR2 SQIVND (reference sequence). CDR3 sequence (DNA): TGTGCCAGTAGTATTTCGCAGGGGGCGTTACTCGTCTACACCTTC. Protein: CASSISQGALLVYTF. The whole variable domain, remainder taken from reference TRBV19 and TRBJ1-2, is DGGITQSPKYLFRKEGQNVTLSCEQNLNHDAMYWYRQDPGQGLRLIYYSQIVNDFQKGDIAEGYSVSREKKESFPLTVTSAQKNPTAFYLCASSISQGALLVYTFGSGTRLTVV.

This chain joins TRBV7-9 and TRBJ2-7; D remains unclear. The CDR3 loop spans 15 amino acids. V dropped 0 bases and J dropped 11 bases, with 20 bases sitting between them. Germline CDR1 reads SEHNR; CDR2 reads FQNEAQ (reference sequence). The CDR3 DNA reads as TGTGCCAGCAGCTTAGCGCATAGGGCCCAGCCAATAGAGTACTTC. It translates to CASSLAHRAQPIEYF.

This rearrangement joins TRBV6-6 to TRBJ1-3, with D uncertain. Germline CDR1 MNHNY, CDR2 SVGAGI (reference sequence). The CDR3 runs 12 residues. Trimming left V 3 bases short and J 7 bases short, with 7 bases between. CDR3 residues: CASSYPPNTIYF. The CDR3 coding sequence is TGTGCCAGCAGTTATCCCCCCAACACCATATATTTT.

The chain has TRBV6-5 and TRBJ1-2; D may be TRBD1 (6 bases). CDR3 size: 14 residues. Germline CDR1 reads MNHEY; CDR2 reads SVGAGI. V lost 0 bases to trimming and J lost 4 bases, with 9 bases between them. The CDR3 coding sequence is TGTGCCAGCAGTTACTCCCACAGGGTCTATGGCTACACCTTC. Translated, it gives CASSYSHRVYGYTF.

The chain combines TRBV5-4 with TRBJ1-1; D is ambiguous. Germline CDR1 SGHNT, CDR2 YYREEE (reference sequence). The V gene lost 2 bases and the J gene lost 8 bases, with 16 bases spanning the gap. The CDR3 is made up of 14 amino acids. This chain's CDR3 is CASSFGGVGREAFF. The DNA for the CDR3 is TGTGCCAGCAGCTTTGGTGGTGTCGGGCGGGAAGCTTTCTTT.

The chain recombines TRBV18 with TRBJ1-5; 7 nucleotides agree with TRBD1. CDR1 is KGHSH and CDR2 is LQKENI in the germline V gene. The CDR3 has 15 residues. After removal of 0 bases from V and 9 bases from J, the junction contained 8 bases not matched to a gene. CDR3 nucleotide sequence: TGTGCCAGCTCACCACCGGACAGGCTCGGAGGGCCCCAGCATTTT. Its protein is CASSPPDRLGGPQHF.

The V gene is TRBV12-3 or TRBV12-4, the J gene TRBJ1-1, with unresolved D. Trimming shortened V by 8 bases and J by 1 base, and 11 bases separated the two germline ends. CDR3 length equals 13 residues. This chain's CDR3 is CASQDGANTEAFF. For the CDR3, the DNA is TGTGCCAGCCAGGACGGAGCGAACACTGAAGCTTTCTTT.

V and J are TRBV6-5 and TRBJ1-3; 8 bases align to TRBD1. Germline CDR1 MNHEY, CDR2 SVGAGI. With V trimmed by 8 bases and J by 3 bases, 3 bases remained unmatched. This CDR3 contains 13 residues. The CDR3 spells CASQDRGGNTIYF. The CDR3 DNA sequence: TGTGCCAGCCAAGACAGGGGTGGAAACACCATATATTTT.

The rearrangement uses TRBV6-2 or TRBV6-3 and TRBJ2-1, with D maybe TRBD2 (6 bases). CDR3 length: 12 residues. The germline CDR1 and CDR2 sequences are MNHEY and SVGEGT. Trimming pared 2 bases from V and 10 bases from J, leaving 9 bases between. The CDR3 coding sequence is TGTGCCAGCAGTTACATCGGGAGCGAGCAGTTCTTC. It is translated as CASSYIGSEQFF.

The rearrangement joins TRBV24-1 to TRBJ2-7; 12 nucleotides align to TRBD1. Germline assignment: CDR1 KGHDR and CDR2 SFDVKD. The CDR3 spans 20 residues. J gave up 4 bases and V 8 bases, and 23 bases lay outside the gene matches. CDR3 nucleotides: TGTGCCACCAACCCCCCACCCCGGGACAGGGGGCCCAGTCTTCCATACGAGCAGTACTTC. This sequence encodes CATNPPPRDRGPSLPYEQYF.

This clone was counted a single time. J is TRBJ1-2 and V is TRBV19; 7 bases are shared with TRBD1. V shed 6 bases, J shed 7 bases, and the junction held 14 bases outside the gene matches. CDR1 is LNHDA, CDR2 SQIVND, per germline (reference sequence). CDR3 size: 15 residues. Written as DNA, the CDR3 is TGTGCCAGTAGGAGAGGGGGGACAGACCCCTTTGGCTACACCTTC. Its translation: CASRRGGTDPFGYTF.

The J gene is TRBJ1-1, the V gene TRBV3-1 (or the pseudogene TRBV3-2); the D is unclear. V shed 2 bases and J shed 5 bases, with 12 bases lying between them. The germline gives CDR1 LGHDT, CDR2 YNNKEL (reference sequence). The CDR3 contains 14 residues. The CDR3, as DNA: TGTGCCAGCAGCCAAAGAAGTTGGGGTACTGAAGCTTTCTTT. Amino acid sequence: CASSQRSWGTEAFF.

The chain combines TRBV2 with TRBJ1-2; D is unclear. Germline V gene sequence: CDR1 SNHLY, CDR2 FYNNEI. V was shortened by 3 bases and J by 2 bases, with 4 bases between the two germline ends. CDR3 length equals 12 residues. The CDR3 nucleotides are TGTGCCAGCAGTGAGCAAAACTATGGCTACACCTTC. Protein product: CASSEQNYGYTF.

The chain combines TRBV7-3 with TRBJ1-1; 7 positions match TRBD1. Germline values: CDR1 SGHTA, CDR2 FQGTGA. The CDR3 is 14 amino acids. V was clipped by 5 bases and J by 5 bases; unmatched bases: 8. The chain's CDR3 is CASSRTGDATEAFF. CDR3 DNA: TGTGCCAGCAGCCGGACAGGCGACGCTACTGAAGCTTTCTTT.

The V and J genes are TRBV7-9 and TRBJ2-5, with TRBD1 identical over 12 bases. Losses at the gene ends were 8 bases for V and 5 bases for J; bases not matched to a gene: 6. This CDR3 spans 14 amino acids. Germline assignment: CDR1 SEHNR and CDR2 FQNEAQ (reference sequence). The CDR3: CASRPGQGAETQYF. The CDR3 coding sequence is TGTGCCAGCCGCCCGGGACAGGGGGCTGAGACCCAGTACTTC.

The J gene is TRBJ1-2, the V gene TRBV5-1, with D maybe TRBD1 (5 bases). This CDR3 region has 12 residues. Germline V gives CDR1 SGHRS, CDR2 YFSETQ. Trimming took off 2 bases at V and 9 bases at J, with 11 bases between the two ends. The CDR3 bases are TGCGCCAGCAGCTTAGGACAAAACAGCTACACCTTC. It specifies CASSLGQNSYTF.

Only one count was recorded for this clone. V usage is TRBV27 and J usage is TRBJ2-2, with 10 bases aligning to TRBD1. The trim removed 2 bases at V and 10 bases at J, leaving 7 bases unmatched. The CDR3 is 15 residues long. CDR1 and CDR2 from the germline V gene are MNHEY and SMNVEV (reference sequence). The CDR3 bases are TGTGCCAGCAGTTTAATTCCCGGGACAGGGGTGGAGCTGTTTTTT. Its protein is CASSLIPGTGVELFF.

CDR3 amino acids: CASSHARAVGGYTF. The CDR3 DNA sequence: TGTGCCAGCAGCCACGCGAGGGCCGTCGGGGGCTACACCTTC. The chain uses TRBV3-1 (or the pseudogene TRBV3-2) and TRBJ1-2; D remains ambiguous. Between the trimmed V and J ends, which lost 3 bases and 8 bases, there was a span of 16 bases. The length of the CDR3 is 14 residues. Germline V lookup: CDR1 LGHDT, CDR2 YNNKEL (reference sequence).

The chain recombines TRBV6-5 with TRBJ1-1; D is possibly TRBD1 (6 bases). Trimming removed 6 bases from V and 5 bases from J, with 16 bases in between. Germline V gene lookup returns CDR1 MNHEY and CDR2 SVGAGI. The CDR3 length is 14 residues. The CDR3 sequence is CASRVTGIGTEAFF. The CDR3 DNA follows: TGTGCCAGCAGGGTTACAGGGATAGGGACTGAAGCTTTCTTT.

The rearrangement joins TRBV28 to TRBJ2-4, with a tentative D call TRBD2 (5 bases). The CDR3 consists of 14 residues. V gave up 6 bases and J gave up 0 bases, with 9 bases separating them. Per the germline V gene, CDR1 is MDHEN and CDR2 is SYDVKM. CDR3 nucleotides: TGTGCCAGCAGGGGCGGGCCAGCCAAAAACATTCAGTACTTC. It yields the protein CASRGGPAKNIQYF.

The chain joins TRBV5-6 to TRBJ2-7, with D tentatively TRBD1 (5 bases). CDR1 is SGHDT, CDR2 YYEEEE, per germline. V dropped 4 bases and J dropped 2 bases, with 13 bases sitting between them. The CDR3 sequence is 14 residues long. This CDR3 is CASSIRGGAYEQYF. The CDR3 nucleotides read TGTGCCAGCAGCATTAGGGGTGGGGCCTACGAGCAGTACTTC. The variable domain in full, with the rest retrieved from reference TRBV5-6 and TRBJ2-7, is DAGVTQSPTHLIKTRGQQVTLRCSPKSGHDTVSWYQQALGQGPQFIFQYYEEEERQRGNFPDRFSGHQFPNYSSELNVNALLLGDSALYLCASSIRGGAYEQYFGPGTRLTVT.

V gene TRBV7-2 combines with J gene TRBJ2-7; the match to TRBD2 covers 13 bases. V lost 1 base and J lost 5; bases outside the gene matches: 5. Per the germline V gene, CDR1 is SGHTA and CDR2 is FQGNSA. The CDR3 sequence is 16 residues long. Here the CDR3 reads CASSLGPGLAGNEQYF. The CDR3 bases are TGTGCCAGCAGCTTAGGGCCGGGACTAGCGGGAAACGAGCAGTACTTC.

The rearrangement links TRBV18 to TRBJ1-5; no definite D call. The germline V gene encodes CDR1 KGHSH and CDR2 LQKENI. V lost 4 bases, J lost 4 bases, and 8 bases lay in between. The CDR3 is made up of 13 amino acids. As DNA, the CDR3 is TGTGCCAGCTCACAGGGTCCTAATCAGCCCCAGCATTTT. Protein product: CASSQGPNQPQHF.

CDR3 region: CASSSGGMNTEAFF. The CDR3 region has the DNA TGTGCCAGTAGTAGCGGGGGCATGAACACTGAAGCTTTCTTT. V is TRBV19 and J is TRBJ1-1, with a tentative D call TRBD1 (6 bases). V dropped 4 bases and J dropped 0 bases, with 9 bases sitting between them. Looked up from germline, CDR1 is LNHDA and CDR2 is SQIVND (reference sequence). This CDR3 spans 14 amino acids.

The CDR3 here is CASSHGGQSSSYNSPLHF. The CDR3 DNA is TGCGCCAGCAGCCATGGGGGGCAGTCGAGCTCCTATAATTCACCCCTCCACTTT. This sequence joins TRBV5-1 and TRBJ1-6; D is perhaps TRBD1 (6 bases). The V end lost 4 bases, the J end lost 0 bases, and 17 bases lay between the germline ends. The CDR3 runs 18 residues. CDR1 is SGHRS and CDR2 is YFSETQ in the germline V gene.